This T cell receptor beta chain is from a study of vaccination and CD4 T cells after COVID-19. Study at large: Six male and four female convalescents took part, two of them Hispanic. Sampling post-COVID took place a median approximately 100 days after diagnosis (range 35 to 161). Regarding the study as a whole: Convalescent patients had 304 of 307 vaccine-specific clones showing spike mono-reactivity. Convalescent patient numbers were relatively low, with no early post-infection timepoints.

The treatment is: roughly nine-day PBMC culture with coronavirus spike peptide pools or control peptides (ViraFEST assay). With respect to this clonotype: Its antigen is as yet unknown.

Sequencing of DNA taken from cultured CD4+ T cells relied on the Oncomine TCR Beta short-read assay. One entry per CDR3 protein, called by TCRdb with MiXCR from the PCR reads. The sample has roughly 8,300 distinct CDR3 sequences, approximately 60% seen once. The sequencing used cultured CD4+ T cells from blood, collected after SARS-CoV-2 vaccination. The TCR originated in a human donor with COVID-19.

CDR3 loop: CASRGLAGAAGELFF. For the CDR3, the DNA is TGTGCCAGCAGGGGACTAGCGGGGGCCGCCGGGGAGCTGTTTTTT. The chain recombines TRBV27 with TRBJ2-2; 14 bases agree with TRBD2. Losses at the gene ends were 6 bases for V and 6 bases for J; bases not matched to a gene: 3. CDR3 length: 15 amino acids. The germline CDR1 and CDR2 sequences are MNHEY and SMNVEV (reference sequence).